The 22 T cell receptor beta chains given below trace back to one sample, sequenced in a study of blood T cell repertoires in COVID-19 (TCRdb year 2020). Library preparation used the immunoSEQ multiplex PCR assay. TCRdb's version of the immuneACCESS table is confined to in-frame rearrangements and falls short of the full clone set. An unresolved V gene accounts for under half of the shortfall where checked; the remainder is of unknown origin. This sample has 350,000 to 450,000 clones in its table, and 89% of those were observed once. Roughly 1.4% of the sample comes from the top ten. The sample was peripheral blood. Receptors were obtained from a middle-aged woman with COVID-19, enrolled during active disease.

The V gene is TRBV5-1, the J gene TRBJ2-1; the match to TRBD1 covers 7 bases. Trimming took 2 bases from V and 1 from J; bases not matched to a gene: 3. This CDR3 has 15 residues. Germline CDR1 reads SGHRS; CDR2 reads YFSETQ. CDR3 region: CASSLSGQSYNEQFF. The CDR3 nucleotides are TGCGCCAGCAGCTTATCGGGACAGTCCTACAATGAGCAGTTCTTC.

The chain links TRBV14 to TRBJ2-7; 8 bases line up with TRBD2. Germline lookup yields CDR1 SGHDN and CDR2 FVKESK. The CDR3 is 15 amino acids. V shed 1 base, J shed 6 bases, and the junction held 8 bases outside the gene matches. The CDR3 here is CASSQGAGGGSEQYF. CDR3 sequence (DNA): TGTGCCAGCAGCCAAGGGGCCGGGGGGGGTTCCGAGCAGTACTTC.

The chain is built from TRBV29-1 and TRBJ2-5; possibly TRBD1 for D (6 bases). The CDR3 spans 15 residues. V was shortened by 4 bases and J by 5 bases, with 20 bases between the two germline ends. Germline V gene data show CDR1 as SQVTM and CDR2 as ANQGSEA. CDR3 sequence: CSVVGGDRSYETQYF. The DNA of the CDR3 is TGCAGCGTTGTAGGCGGAGACAGGTCTTATGAGACCCAGTACTTC.

The gene calls are TRBV4-1 and TRBJ1-5; possible D gene TRBD1, 6 bases. This CDR3 comprises 16 residues. V shed 4 bases and J shed 2 bases, with 15 bases lying between them. Germline V CDR1 and CDR2: MGHRA, YSYEKL. CDR3 DNA: TGCGCCAGCAGCCGGGTACAGGGCCCTCGCAATCAGCCCCAGCATTTT. Protein: CASSRVQGPRNQPQHF.

The rearrangement links TRBV28 to TRBJ1-2; 7 positions match TRBD1. The CDR3 covers 17 residues. The V gene end was trimmed by 4 bases and the J gene end by 0 bases; junction bases not matched to a gene: 11. Germline CDR1 reads MDHEN; CDR2 reads SYDVKM. The CDR3 reads CASSSTGSPLANYGYTF. Written as DNA, the CDR3 is TGTGCCAGCAGTTCGACAGGGTCCCCGTTAGCTAACTATGGCTACACCTTC.

The chain recombines TRBV5-1 with TRBJ2-5, with D possibly being TRBD2 (6 bases). The CDR3 totals 15 residues. The germline V gene has CDR1 SGHRS and CDR2 YFSETQ. The V gene lost 0 bases and the J gene lost 2 bases, with 11 bases spanning the gap. The CDR3 here is CASSLDGRGQETQYF. CDR3 DNA sequence: TGCGCCAGCAGCTTGGACGGGAGAGGACAAGAGACCCAGTACTTC. Based on the CDR3 plus reference TRBV5-1 and TRBJ2-5, the full variable domain is KAGVTQTPRYLIKTRGQQVTLSCSPISGHRSVSWYQQTPGQGLQFLFEYFSETQRNKGNFPGRFSGRQFSNSRSEMNVSTLELGDSALYLCASSLDGRGQETQYFGPGTRLLVL.

The genes are TRBV4-3 and TRBJ1-3; D uncertain. CDR3 length: 15 residues. CDR1 is LGHNA, CDR2 YSLEER, per germline. Between the trimmed V and J ends, which lost 0 bases and 0 bases, there was a span of 6 bases. The CDR3 loop reads CASSQDRVSGNTIYF. The CDR3 nucleotides are TGCGCCAGCAGCCAAGACCGGGTCTCTGGAAACACCATATATTTT.

The rearrangement links TRBV12-3 or TRBV12-4 to TRBJ1-1; 7 bases are shared with TRBD1. V lost 10 bases, J lost 6 bases, and 11 bases stayed unmatched. This CDR3 is built from 13 residues. The CDR3 sequence: CATLRQGTPEAFF. In DNA, the CDR3 is TGTGCCACACTACGACAGGGAACCCCTGAAGCTTTCTTT.

The chain carries TRBV6-6 and TRBJ1-6; D gene uncertain. Trimming shortened V by 0 bases and J by 7 bases, and 10 bases separated the two germline ends. Germline-derived CDR1 and CDR2 are MNHNY and SVGAGI (reference sequence). This CDR3 is 15 amino acids long. DNA of the CDR3: TGTGCCAGCAGTTACTCGGAGGGTACCAATTCACCCCTCCACTTT. Its protein is CASSYSEGTNSPLHF.

This chain links TRBV27 with TRBJ1-3; the D gene is possibly TRBD1 (5 bases). Trimming removed 7 bases from V and 0 bases from J, with 19 bases in between. This CDR3 comprises 17 residues. The germline CDR1 and CDR2 sequences are MNHEY and SMNVEV (reference sequence). CDR3 in amino acids: CASTTRPGEISGNTIYF. DNA for the CDR3: TGTGCCAGCACCACGAGGCCGGGGGAAATCTCTGGAAACACCATATATTTT.

The V gene is TRBV7-2, the J gene TRBJ2-1, with 7 bases identical to TRBD1. Germline loops: CDR1 SGHTA, CDR2 FQGNSA. CDR3 length: 16 residues. With 1 base clipped from V and 9 bases from J, the junction kept 12 bases outside the gene matches. As DNA, the CDR3 is TGTGCCAGCAGCTTAGGGACAGGTGTTAGTTCCTGTGAGCAGTTCTTC. Amino acids: CASSLGTGVSSCEQFF.

V is TRBV6-5 and J is TRBJ2-7; D might be TRBD2 (5 bases). The CDR3 has 14 amino acids. The germline V gene encodes CDR1 MNHEY and CDR2 SVGAGI. Trimming took 5 bases from V and 5 from J, leaving 16 bases between them. In nucleotides, the CDR3 is TGTGCCAGCAGTCCCGGGATAGGGCGAAACGAGCAGTACTTC. It encodes CASSPGIGRNEQYF.

This chain joins TRBV5-1 and TRBJ2-2; 9 nucleotides match TRBD1. V dropped 4 bases and J dropped 4; count of bases not matched to a gene: 5. Germline V lookup: CDR1 SGHRS, CDR2 YFSETQ. The CDR3 has 15 residues. The DNA of the CDR3 is TGCGCCAGCAGCCTGGACAGGGGACTCACCGGGGAGCTGTTTTTT. Translation: CASSLDRGLTGELFF.

The chain joins TRBV7-8 to TRBJ1-5, with TRBD1 as a possible D gene (6 bases). V was clipped by 5 bases and J by 2 bases, with 19 bases between them. This CDR3 is built from 17 residues. Germline CDR1 SGHVS, CDR2 FQNEAQ. The DNA of the CDR3 is TGTGCCAGCAGCGTATGGACAGTTAGATCAGGCAATCAGCCCCAGCATTTT. Its translation is CASSVWTVRSGNQPQHF.

V and J are TRBV7-2 and TRBJ1-1, with unresolved D. V was trimmed by 4 bases and J by 4 bases, leaving 13 bases between them. The CDR3 spans 14 residues. From germline, CDR1 is SGHTA and CDR2 FQGNSA. This CDR3 reads CASSSYRGGTEAFF. In DNA, the CDR3 is TGTGCCAGCAGCTCCTATAGAGGTGGCACTGAAGCTTTCTTT.

V usage is TRBV9 and J usage is TRBJ2-1; TRBD2 matches at 7 bases. V lost 0 bases and J lost 4; bases outside the gene matches: 4. CDR3 length equals 15 residues. Germline lookup yields CDR1 SGDLS and CDR2 YYNGEE. The CDR3 here is CASSVGSGLYNEQFF. CDR3 in DNA: TGTGCCAGCAGCGTAGGTAGCGGGCTTTACAATGAGCAGTTCTTC. Full variable domain (rest looked up from reference TRBV9 and TRBJ2-1): DSGVTQTPKHLITATGQRVTLRCSPRSGDLSVYWYQQSLDQGLQFLIQYYNGEERAKGNILERFSAQQFPDLHSELNLSSLELGDSALYFCASSVGSGLYNEQFFGPGTRLTVL.

This chain connects TRBV28 to TRBJ1-3; D is ambiguous. With 2 bases removed from V and 7 bases from J, the gap between germline ends came to 12 bases. CDR1 and CDR2 (germline): MDHEN, SYDVKM. This CDR3 has 14 residues. The CDR3 is CASSLKAGTNTIYF. The CDR3 DNA follows: TGTGCCAGCAGTTTAAAGGCAGGAACGAACACCATATATTTT.

The V and J genes are TRBV12-3 or TRBV12-4 and TRBJ2-7; D may be TRBD2 (5 bases). V gave up 5 bases and J gave up 7 bases, with 12 bases separating them. The CDR3 totals 12 residues. CDR3 in DNA: TGTGCCAGCAGTGGACTCAGCCTGGAGCAGTACTTC. Its protein product is CASSGLSLEQYF.

V usage is TRBV6-2 or TRBV6-3 and J usage is TRBJ1-2; D is ambiguous. CDR1 MNHEY and CDR2 SVGEGT come from the germline V gene. CDR3 length: 13 residues. Trimming removed 4 bases from V and 2 bases from J, with 8 bases in between. The DNA of the CDR3 is TGTGCCAGCAGTTCGATCGGGAACTATGGCTACACCTTC. Translation gives CASSSIGNYGYTF.

This chain uses TRBV5-1 with TRBJ1-6; 7 bases map to TRBD1. Germline V lookup: CDR1 SGHRS, CDR2 YFSETQ. CDR3 length: 16 amino acids. Trimming cost V 0 bases and J 5 bases; bases outside gene matches: 5. CDR3 residues: CASSLGDRVNNSPLHF. CDR3 DNA: TGCGCCAGCAGCTTGGGGGACAGAGTGAATAATTCACCCCTCCACTTT.

The gene calls are TRBV20-1 and TRBJ1-2; 7 bases align to TRBD1. Germline V gene data show CDR1 as DFQATT and CDR2 as SNEGSKA (reference sequence). V gave up 3 bases and J gave up 13 bases; unmatched junction bases: 8. This CDR3 spans 11 amino acids. The CDR3 sequence is CSASELTGRTF. The CDR3, as DNA: TGCAGTGCTAGCGAACTGACAGGGCGCACCTTC.

CDR3 in amino acids: CASSLQGIYNEQFF. In nucleotides, the CDR3 is TGTGCCAGCAGCCTACAGGGGATATACAATGAGCAGTTCTTC. The chain combines TRBV7-2 with TRBJ2-1; TRBD1 aligns across 7 bases. The CDR3 extends over 14 amino acids. With 5 bases clipped from V and 4 bases from J, the junction kept 5 bases outside the gene matches. Germline V CDR1 and CDR2: SGHTA, FQGNSA.